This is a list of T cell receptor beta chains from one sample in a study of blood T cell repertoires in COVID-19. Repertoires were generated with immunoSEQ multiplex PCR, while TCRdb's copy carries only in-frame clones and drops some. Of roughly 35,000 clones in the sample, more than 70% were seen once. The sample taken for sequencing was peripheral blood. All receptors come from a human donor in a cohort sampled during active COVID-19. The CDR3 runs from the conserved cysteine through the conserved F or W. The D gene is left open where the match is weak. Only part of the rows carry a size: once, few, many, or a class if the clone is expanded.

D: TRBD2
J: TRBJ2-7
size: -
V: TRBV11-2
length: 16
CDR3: CASSLDILAAAYEQYF
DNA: TGTGCCAGCAGCTTAGATATACTAGCGGCTGCCTACGAGCAGTACTTC

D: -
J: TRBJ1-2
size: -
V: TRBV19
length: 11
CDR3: CASSIRYGYTF
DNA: TGTGCCAGTAGTATTCGCTATGGCTACACCTTC

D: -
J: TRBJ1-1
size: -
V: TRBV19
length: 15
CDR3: CASSIEGGASTEAFF
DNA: TGTGCCAGTAGTATAGAGGGAGGGGCGAGCACTGAAGCTTTCTTT

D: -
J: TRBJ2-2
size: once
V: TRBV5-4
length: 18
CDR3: CASTPSQGTATNTGELFF
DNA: TGTGCCAGCACCCCCTCCCAGGGGACCGCAACGAACACCGGGGAGCTATTTTTT

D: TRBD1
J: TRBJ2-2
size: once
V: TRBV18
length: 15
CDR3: CASSVGQTNTGELFF
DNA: TGTGCCAGCTCGGTGGGACAGACCAACACCGGGGAGCTGTTTTTT

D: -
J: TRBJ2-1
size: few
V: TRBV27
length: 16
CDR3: CASSLMGGLAYNEQFF
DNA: TGTGCCAGCAGTTTAATGGGGGGACTTGCCTACAATGAGCAGTTCTTC

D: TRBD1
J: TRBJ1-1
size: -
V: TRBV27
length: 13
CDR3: CASALGRTGVAFF
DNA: TGTGCCAGCGCCCTAGGGAGGACAGGGGTAGCTTTCTTT

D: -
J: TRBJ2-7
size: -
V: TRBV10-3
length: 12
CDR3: CAIRQETYEQYF
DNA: TGTGCCATCAGACAGGAAACCTACGAGCAGTACTTC

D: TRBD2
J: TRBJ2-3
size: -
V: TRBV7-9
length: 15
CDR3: CASSFGGGPTDTQYF
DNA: TGTGCCAGCAGCTTCGGCGGGGGGCCCACAGATACGCAGTATTTT

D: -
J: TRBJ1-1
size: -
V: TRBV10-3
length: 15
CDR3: CAISEPGGRNTEAFF
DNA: TGTGCCATCAGTGAACCTGGGGGCCGGAACACTGAAGCTTTCTTT

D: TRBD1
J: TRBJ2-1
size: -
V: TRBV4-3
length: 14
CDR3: CASSQETGPSEQFF
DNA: TGCGCCAGCAGCCAAGAGACAGGGCCGAGTGAGCAGTTCTTC

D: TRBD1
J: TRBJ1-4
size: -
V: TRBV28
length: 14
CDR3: CASRAGTGYEKLFF
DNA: TGTGCCAGCAGAGCCGGGACAGGGTACGAAAAACTGTTTTTT

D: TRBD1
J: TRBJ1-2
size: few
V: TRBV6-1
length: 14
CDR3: CASSEGTGAFGYTF
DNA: TGTGCCAGCAGTGAGGGGACAGGGGCTTTTGGCTACACCTTC

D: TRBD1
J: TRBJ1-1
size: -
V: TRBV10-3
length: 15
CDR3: CAISDRQGERTEAFF
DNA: TGTGCCATCAGTGATAGACAGGGGGAGAGGACTGAAGCTTTCTTT

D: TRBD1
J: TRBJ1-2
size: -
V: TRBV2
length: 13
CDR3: CASMDRSRDGYTF
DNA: TGTGCCAGCATGGACAGGAGTCGTGATGGCTACACCTTC

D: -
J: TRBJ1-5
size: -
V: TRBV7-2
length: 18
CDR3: CASSFQSIGGGRNQPQHF
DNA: TGTGCCAGCAGCTTTCAATCCATAGGGGGAGGGCGCAATCAGCCCCAGCATTTT

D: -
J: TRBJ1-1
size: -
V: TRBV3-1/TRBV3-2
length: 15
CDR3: CASSQGGLRSTEAFF
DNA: TGTGCCAGCAGCCAAGGAGGCCTGAGGAGCACTGAAGCTTTCTTT

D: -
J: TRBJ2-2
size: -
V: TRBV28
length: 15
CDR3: CASSLMQGRTGELFF
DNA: TGTGCCAGCAGTTTAATGCAGGGGAGAACCGGGGAGCTGTTTTTT

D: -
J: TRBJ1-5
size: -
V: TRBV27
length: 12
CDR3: CASHWFYQPQHF
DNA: TGTGCCAGCCACTGGTTCTATCAGCCCCAGCATTTT

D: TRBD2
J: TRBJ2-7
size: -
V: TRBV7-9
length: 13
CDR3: CASSPSGGDEQYF
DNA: TGTGCCAGCAGCCCATCCGGGGGGGACGAGCAGTACTTC

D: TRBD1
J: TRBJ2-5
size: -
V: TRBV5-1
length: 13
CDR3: CASSVTGGETQYF
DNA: TGCGCCAGCAGCGTGACAGGGGGGGAGACCCAGTACTTC

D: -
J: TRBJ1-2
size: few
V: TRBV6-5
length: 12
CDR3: CASSYEGLGYTF
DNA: TGTGCCAGCAGTTACGAGGGCCTGGGCTACACCTTC

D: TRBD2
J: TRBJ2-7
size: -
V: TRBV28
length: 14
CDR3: CASSVAGGLYEQYF
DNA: TGTGCCAGCAGTGTAGCGGGGGGCCTCTACGAGCAGTACTTC

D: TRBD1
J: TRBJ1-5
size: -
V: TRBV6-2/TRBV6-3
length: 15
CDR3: CASSRYDRDTQPQHF
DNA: TGTGCCAGCAGTCGCTATGACAGGGATACTCAGCCCCAGCATTTT

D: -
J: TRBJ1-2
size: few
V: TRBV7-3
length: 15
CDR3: CASSTRKQETAGYTF
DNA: TGTGCCAGCAGCACACGTAAACAGGAGACCGCTGGCTACACCTTC

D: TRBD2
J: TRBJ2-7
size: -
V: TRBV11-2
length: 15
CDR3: CASSVTTSGSYEQYF
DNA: TGTGCCAGCAGCGTGACGACTAGCGGCTCCTACGAGCAGTACTTC

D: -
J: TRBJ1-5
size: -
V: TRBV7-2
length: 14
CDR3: CASSLRGLDQPQHF
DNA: TGTGCCAGCAGCTTGAGAGGGTTAGATCAGCCCCAGCATTTT

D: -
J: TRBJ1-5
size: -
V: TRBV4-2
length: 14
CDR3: CASSQGTPNQPQHF
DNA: TGTGCCAGCAGCCAAGGGACACCCAATCAGCCCCAGCATTTT

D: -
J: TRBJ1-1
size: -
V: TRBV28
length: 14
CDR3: CASSLSSSVTEAFF
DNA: TGTGCCAGCAGTTTAAGTAGCAGTGTCACTGAAGCTTTCTTT

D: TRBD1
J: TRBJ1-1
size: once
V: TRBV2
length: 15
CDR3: CASSGPGTANTEAFF
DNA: TGTGCCAGCAGTGGACCCGGGACAGCGAACACTGAAGCTTTCTTT

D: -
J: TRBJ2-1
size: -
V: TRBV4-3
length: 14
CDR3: CASANTGWRNEQFF
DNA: TGCGCCAGCGCAAATACAGGGTGGAGAAATGAGCAGTTCTTC

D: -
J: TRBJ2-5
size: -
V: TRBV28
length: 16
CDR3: CASSLFRGPYQETQYF
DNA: TGTGCCAGCAGTTTATTCAGGGGACCATACCAAGAGACCCAGTACTTC

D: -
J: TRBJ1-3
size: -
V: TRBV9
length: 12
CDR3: CASSVRGNTIYF
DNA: TGTGCCAGCAGCGTGAGAGGAAACACCATATATTTT

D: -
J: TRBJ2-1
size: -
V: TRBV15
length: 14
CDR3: CATSRSLQAVEQFF
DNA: TGTGCCACCAGCAGATCTCTACAGGCGGTTGAGCAGTTCTTC

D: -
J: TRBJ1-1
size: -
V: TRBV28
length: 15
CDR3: CASSVGGGAFTEAFF
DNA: TGTGCCAGCAGTGTAGGGGGGGGCGCTTTCACTGAAGCTTTCTTT

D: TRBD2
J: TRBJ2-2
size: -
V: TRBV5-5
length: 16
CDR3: CASSLPGTSGAGELFF
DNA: TGTGCCAGCAGCTTGCCCGGGACTAGCGGGGCCGGGGAGCTGTTTTTT

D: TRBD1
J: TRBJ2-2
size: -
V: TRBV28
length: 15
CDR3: CASSPPGQVSGELFF
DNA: TGTGCCAGCAGTCCACCGGGACAGGTTTCCGGGGAGCTGTTTTTT

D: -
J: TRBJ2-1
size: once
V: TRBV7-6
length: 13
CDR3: CASSPRDIIEQFF
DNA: TGTGCCAGCAGCCCCCGGGACATTATTGAGCAGTTCTTC

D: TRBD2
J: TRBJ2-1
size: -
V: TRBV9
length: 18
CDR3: CASSVAPPSGGRYNEQFF
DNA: TGTGCCAGCAGCGTAGCGCCCCCTAGCGGGGGTAGATACAATGAGCAGTTCTTC

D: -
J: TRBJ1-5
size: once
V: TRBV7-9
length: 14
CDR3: CASSWGGWGQPQHF
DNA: TGTGCCAGCAGCTGGGGAGGGTGGGGTCAGCCCCAGCATTTT

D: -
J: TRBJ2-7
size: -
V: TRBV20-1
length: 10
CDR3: CSASYGEQYF
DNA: TGCAGTGCTAGTTACGGCGAGCAGTACTTC

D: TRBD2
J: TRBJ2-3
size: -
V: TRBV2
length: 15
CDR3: CASSETSGGTDTQYF
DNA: TGTGCCAGCAGTGAGACTAGCGGGGGCACAGATACGCAGTATTTT

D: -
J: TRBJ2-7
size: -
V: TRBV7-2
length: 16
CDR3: CASSLAGWAGSYEQYF
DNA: TGTGCCAGCAGCTTAGCCGGCTGGGCAGGTTCCTACGAGCAGTACTTC

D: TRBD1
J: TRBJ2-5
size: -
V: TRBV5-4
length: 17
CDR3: CASSLSSGGYFQETQYF
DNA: TGTGCCAGCAGCTTGTCCTCAGGGGGTTATTTTCAAGAGACCCAGTACTTC

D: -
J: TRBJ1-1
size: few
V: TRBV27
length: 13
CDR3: CASSPRTYTEAFF
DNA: TGTGCCAGCAGTCCTCGGACATACACTGAAGCTTTCTTT

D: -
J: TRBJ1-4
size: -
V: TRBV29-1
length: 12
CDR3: CSVGMEREKLFF
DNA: TGCAGCGTTGGGATGGAGCGTGAAAAACTGTTTTTT

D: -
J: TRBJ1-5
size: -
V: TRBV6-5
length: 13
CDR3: CASRNGGNQPQHF
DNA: TGTGCCAGCAGAAACGGCGGGAATCAGCCCCAGCATTTT

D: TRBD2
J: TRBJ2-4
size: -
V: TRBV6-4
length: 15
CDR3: CASSAGAGAKNIQYF
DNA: TGTGCCAGCAGTGCAGGAGCGGGGGCGAAAAACATTCAGTACTTC

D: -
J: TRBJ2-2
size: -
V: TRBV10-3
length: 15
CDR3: CAISGWMGATGELFF
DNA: TGTGCCATCAGTGGTTGGATGGGGGCGACCGGGGAGCTGTTTTTT

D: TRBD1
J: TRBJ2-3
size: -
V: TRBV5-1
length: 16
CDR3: CASSERGQLSTDTQYF
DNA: TGCGCCAGCAGCGAAAGGGGACAGCTTAGCACAGATACGCAGTATTTT

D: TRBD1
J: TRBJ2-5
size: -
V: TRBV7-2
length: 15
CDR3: CASSQGQGALETQYF
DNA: TGTGCCAGCAGCCAGGGGCAGGGGGCGTTGGAGACCCAGTACTTC

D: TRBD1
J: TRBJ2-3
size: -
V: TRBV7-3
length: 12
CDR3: CASSQGTGTQYF
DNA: TGTGCCAGCAGCCAAGGGACAGGAACGCAGTATTTT

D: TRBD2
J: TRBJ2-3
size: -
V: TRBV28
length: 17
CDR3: CASPPTLAGAVTDTQYF
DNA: TGTGCCAGCCCCCCAACACTAGCGGGGGCTGTCACAGATACGCAGTATTTT

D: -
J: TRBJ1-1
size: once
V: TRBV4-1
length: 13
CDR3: CASSQDPYTEAFF
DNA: TGCGCCAGCAGCCAAGACCCGTACACTGAAGCTTTCTTT